This T cell receptor (beta chain) derives from a study of response to subunit inactivated influenza vaccine. Study-wide points: T cells newly recruited by each seasonal influenza vaccination are few, the authors suggested.

Per the germline V gene, CDR1 is SGHRS and CDR2 is YFSETQ. Trimming took 4 bases from V and 6 from J, leaving 16 bases between them. This CDR3 spans 14 amino acids. In its sample, this clonotype was seen a few times. Its matching antigen is unknown. Via MiXCR, TCRdb re-called the RT-PCR reads, giving one row per CDR3 protein. The repertoire holds about 800,000 distinct CDR3 sequences, with 21% as singletons. The specimen comprised PBMCs from blood, sampled 4 to 6 days after vaccination. This receptor was obtained from a man in his forties or fifties who received an inactivated influenza vaccine. V gene TRBV5-1 combines with J gene TRBJ1-1; D gene ambiguous. As DNA, the CDR3 is TGCGCCAGCAGCCCTCCTGCGTATAGCGCTGAAGCTTTCTTT. Its translation: CASSPPAYSAEAFF.